This T cell receptor beta chain comes out of a study of blood T cell repertoires in COVID-19. Clones were read by immunoSEQ multiplex PCR, and TCRdb kept only the in-frame ones, dropping some. This table holds some 190,000 clones, around 85% found once. Germline V gene data show CDR1 as MNHEY and CDR2 as SMNVEV (reference sequence). This CDR3 is 14 amino acids long. The V end lost 2 bases, the J end lost 8 bases, and 10 bases lay between the germline ends. Sequencing was performed on peripheral blood. The receptor comes from an older person with COVID-19, enrolled during active disease. The chain has TRBV27 and TRBJ1-6; TRBD1 might be the D (5 bases). The CDR3 DNA follows: TGTGCCAGCAGTTTAAGGGGTTTCGATTCACCCCTCCACTTT. This gives the protein CASSLRGFDSPLHF.